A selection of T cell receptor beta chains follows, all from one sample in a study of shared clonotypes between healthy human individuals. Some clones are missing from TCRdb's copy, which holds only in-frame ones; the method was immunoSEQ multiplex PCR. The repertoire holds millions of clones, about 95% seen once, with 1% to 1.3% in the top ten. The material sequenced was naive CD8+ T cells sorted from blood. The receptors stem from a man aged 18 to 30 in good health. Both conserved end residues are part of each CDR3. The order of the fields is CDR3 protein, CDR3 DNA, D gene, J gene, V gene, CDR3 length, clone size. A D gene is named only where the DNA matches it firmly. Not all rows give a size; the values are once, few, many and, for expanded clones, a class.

CDR3aa: CASSLLAGASYNEQFF
CDR3nt: TGTGCCAGCAGCCTGCTAGCGGGGGCCTCTTACAATGAGCAGTTCTTC
d_gene: TRBD2
j_gene: TRBJ2-1
v_gene: TRBV7-3
len: 16
abundance: NA

CDR3aa: CASSVGGGKANEKLFF
CDR3nt: TGTGCCAGCAGCGTAGGAGGCGGTAAGGCTAATGAAAAACTGTTTTTT
d_gene: NA
j_gene: TRBJ1-4
v_gene: TRBV9
len: 16
abundance: NA

CDR3aa: CASSLEAERDGYTF
CDR3nt: TGTGCCAGCAGCTTGGAGGCGGAAAGAGATGGCTACACCTTC
d_gene: NA
j_gene: TRBJ1-2
v_gene: TRBV5-6
len: 14
abundance: NA

CDR3aa: CASSQNRVGTEAFF
CDR3nt: TGCGCCAGCAGCCAAAACAGGGTAGGCACTGAAGCTTTCTTT
d_gene: NA
j_gene: TRBJ1-1
v_gene: TRBV4-1
len: 14
abundance: NA

CDR3aa: CASSSPGTRYGYTF
CDR3nt: TGTGCCAGCAGCTCTCCCGGGACGCGCTATGGCTACACCTTC
d_gene: NA
j_gene: TRBJ1-2
v_gene: TRBV5-5
len: 14
abundance: once

CDR3aa: CASSPGGHEQFF
CDR3nt: TGTGCCAGCAGCCCCGGGGGCCATGAGCAGTTCTTC
d_gene: NA
j_gene: TRBJ2-1
v_gene: TRBV9
len: 12
abundance: NA

CDR3aa: CASSPRAGPDTQYF
CDR3nt: TGTGCCAGCAGCCCGCGGGCGGGGCCAGATACGCAGTATTTT
d_gene: NA
j_gene: TRBJ2-3
v_gene: TRBV7-9
len: 14
abundance: NA

CDR3aa: CASSSGSTGRHGYTF
CDR3nt: TGTGCCAGCAGCTCCGGGTCGACAGGGAGGCATGGCTACACCTTC
d_gene: TRBD1
j_gene: TRBJ1-2
v_gene: TRBV6-5
len: 15
abundance: NA

CDR3aa: CASSFLGDEQYF
CDR3nt: TGTGCCAGCAGCTTCCTCGGGGACGAGCAGTACTTC
d_gene: NA
j_gene: TRBJ2-7
v_gene: TRBV7-6
len: 12
abundance: NA

CDR3aa: CASRLGFESSYEQYF
CDR3nt: TGCGCCAGCAGGCTTGGTTTTGAGTCCTCCTACGAGCAGTACTTC
d_gene: NA
j_gene: TRBJ2-7
v_gene: TRBV5-1
len: 15
abundance: NA

CDR3aa: CASSSSYEQYF
CDR3nt: TGTGCCAGCAGCTCTAGCTACGAGCAGTACTTC
d_gene: NA
j_gene: TRBJ2-7
v_gene: TRBV5-6
len: 11
abundance: NA

CDR3aa: CAGQMNTGELFF
CDR3nt: TGTGCGGGACAGATGAACACCGGGGAGCTGTTTTTT
d_gene: TRBD1
j_gene: TRBJ2-2
v_gene: TRBV7-9
len: 12
abundance: NA

CDR3aa: CASSVEGADYNEQFF
CDR3nt: TGTGCCAGCAGCGTAGAGGGGGCGGATTACAATGAGCAGTTCTTC
d_gene: TRBD1
j_gene: TRBJ2-1
v_gene: TRBV9
len: 15
abundance: NA

CDR3aa: CSVHRQNTEAFF
CDR3nt: TGCAGCGTTCACCGACAGAACACTGAAGCTTTCTTT
d_gene: NA
j_gene: TRBJ1-1
v_gene: TRBV29-1
len: 12
abundance: NA

CDR3aa: CASSLEGPWDIQYF
CDR3nt: TGTGCCAGCAGCTTAGAGGGACCCTGGGACATTCAGTACTTC
d_gene: NA
j_gene: TRBJ2-4
v_gene: TRBV11-2
len: 14
abundance: once

CDR3aa: CASSDGQGAVGTQYF
CDR3nt: TGTGCCAGCAGTGACGGGCAGGGGGCAGTCGGGACCCAGTACTTC
d_gene: TRBD1
j_gene: TRBJ2-5
v_gene: TRBV2
len: 15
abundance: NA

CDR3aa: CASSYQGLSTEAFF
CDR3nt: TGTGCCAGCAGTTATCAGGGGCTGAGTACTGAAGCTTTCTTT
d_gene: NA
j_gene: TRBJ1-1
v_gene: TRBV6-6
len: 14
abundance: NA

CDR3aa: CAILDRDSREQYF
CDR3nt: TGCGCCATCCTCGACAGGGATTCTCGAGAGCAGTACTTC
d_gene: TRBD1
j_gene: TRBJ2-7
v_gene: TRBV10-2
len: 13
abundance: NA

CDR3aa: CATERTSGSLDTQYF
CDR3nt: TGTGCCACCGAGCGGACTAGCGGGAGTCTCGATACGCAGTATTTT
d_gene: TRBD2
j_gene: TRBJ2-3
v_gene: TRBV11-2
len: 15
abundance: NA

CDR3aa: CASSFAGGPSNEQFF
CDR3nt: TGTGCCAGCAGCTTCGCGGGAGGGCCTAGCAATGAGCAGTTCTTC
d_gene: TRBD2
j_gene: TRBJ2-1
v_gene: TRBV11-3
len: 15
abundance: NA

CDR3aa: CASSLLQAGGQYF
CDR3nt: TGTGCCAGCAGCCTCCTTCAGGCAGGCGGTCAGTACTTC
d_gene: NA
j_gene: TRBJ2-7
v_gene: TRBV21-1
len: 13
abundance: NA

CDR3aa: CASSQEETGDYEQYF
CDR3nt: TGCGCCAGCAGCCAGGAAGAGACAGGAGACTACGAGCAGTACTTC
d_gene: NA
j_gene: TRBJ2-7
v_gene: TRBV4-1
len: 15
abundance: NA